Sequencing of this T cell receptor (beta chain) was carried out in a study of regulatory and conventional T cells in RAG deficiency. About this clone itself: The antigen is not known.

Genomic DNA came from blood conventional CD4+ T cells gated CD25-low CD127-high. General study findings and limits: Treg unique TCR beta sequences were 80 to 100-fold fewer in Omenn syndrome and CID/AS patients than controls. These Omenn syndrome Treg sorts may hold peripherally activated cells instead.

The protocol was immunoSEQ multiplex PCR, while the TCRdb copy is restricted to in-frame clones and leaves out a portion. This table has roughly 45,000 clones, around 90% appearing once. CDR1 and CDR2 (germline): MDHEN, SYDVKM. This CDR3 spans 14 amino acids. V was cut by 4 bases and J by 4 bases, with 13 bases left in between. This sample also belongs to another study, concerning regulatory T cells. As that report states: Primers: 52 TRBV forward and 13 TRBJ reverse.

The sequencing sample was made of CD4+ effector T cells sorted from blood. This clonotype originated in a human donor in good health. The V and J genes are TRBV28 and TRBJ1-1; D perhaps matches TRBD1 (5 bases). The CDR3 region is CASSWDPTSTEAFF. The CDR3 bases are TGTGCCAGCAGTTGGGACCCAACAAGCACTGAAGCTTTCTTT.